The clone carrying this T cell receptor beta chain was counted between two and nine times. CDR3 length equals 15 residues. Trimming cost V 3 bases and J 0 bases; bases outside gene matches: 4. The V gene's germline CDR1 is SGHTA and CDR2 FQGNSA. The data were obtained in a study of blood T cell repertoires in COVID-19. In the original analysis: How many nucleated cells were present was estimated from reference gene primer amplification. Here immunoSEQ multiplex PCR was the method, and the copy in TCRdb shows in-frame clones only, minus some. The V and J calls and the clone size are those of that table, but D and trimming were determined from the DNA. The table lists roughly 29,000 clones, roughly 73% of them singletons.

The J gene is TRBJ2-7, the V gene TRBV7-2; 8 bases agree with TRBD2. The source is a woman in her 70s with active or convalescent COVID-19. What was sequenced was peripheral blood. The DNA of the CDR3 is TGTGCCAGCAGCTTCACGGGGGGGAGCTCCTACGAGCAGTACTTC. Its protein product is CASSFTGGSSYEQYF.